The present T cell receptor (beta chain) was sequenced within a study of blood T cell repertoires in COVID-19. Study summary: COVID-19 samples, acute and convalescent, were from the United States, Italy and Spain.

Source study methods: Counts of nucleated cells, estimated from reference gene primer amplification, were obtained. Assay: immunoSEQ multiplex PCR; the TCRdb copy retains only in-frame clones and omits some. The DNA gave D and trimming, while V, J and clone size come from that table. Here the sample spans 400,000 to 550,000 clones, about 85% being singletons. Germline-derived CDR1 and CDR2 are SGHKS and YYEKEE (reference sequence). The CDR3 is 14 amino acids. V was clipped by 3 bases and J by 4 bases, with 13 bases between them. Participants spanned ages about 18 to 89 years and resided in 20 to 30 US areas.

Input material: PBMCs or T cells enriched from blood (not recorded which). The chain couples TRBV5-5 to TRBJ1-2; D ambiguous. The sequence was obtained from a woman aged 18-29 years with acute COVID-19. CDR3: CASSWDAGSYGYTF. Here the CDR3 DNA reads TGTGCCAGCAGCTGGGATGCGGGATCCTATGGCTACACCTTC.